Here is one T cell receptor (beta chain) with its context. This entry is derived from a study of blood T cell repertoires in COVID-19. Study-wide background: From the United States, Italy and Spain came samples of acute and convalescent COVID-19. T cells, B-cell-depleted T cells, or PBMCs supplied cDNA or gDNA.

The CDR3 consists of 14 residues. Germline CDR1 and CDR2: MNHEY and SVGAGI. Trimming cost V 1 base and J 8 bases, with 12 bases left between them. Per the original data handling: Amplified reference gene primers provided the basis for estimating nucleated cell counts. Sequencing was performed with immunoSEQ multiplex PCR; in TCRdb, only in-frame clones are kept and a portion is missing. The V and J calls and the clone size are those of that table, but D and trimming were determined from the DNA. The sample holds 230,000 or so clones, about 83% seen once. The origin of this receptor is a man aged 35-49 years with active or convalescent COVID-19. The chain employs TRBV6-5 and TRBJ2-1, with a possible D match to TRBD2 (6 bases). Sequencing input: peripheral blood. The CDR3 nucleotides read TGTGCCAGCAGTTACTTTCGGGAGACAGATGAGCAGTTCTTC. Its protein product is CASSYFRETDEQFF.